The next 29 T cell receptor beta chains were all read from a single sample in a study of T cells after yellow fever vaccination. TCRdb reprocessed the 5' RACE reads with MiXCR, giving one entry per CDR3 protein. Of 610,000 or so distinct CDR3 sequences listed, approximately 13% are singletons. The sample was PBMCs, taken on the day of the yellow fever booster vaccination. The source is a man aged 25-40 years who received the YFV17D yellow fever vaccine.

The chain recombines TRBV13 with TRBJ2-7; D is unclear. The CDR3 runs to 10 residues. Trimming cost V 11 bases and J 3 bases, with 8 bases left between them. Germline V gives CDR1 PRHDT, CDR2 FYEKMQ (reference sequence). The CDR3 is CAPGGYEQYF. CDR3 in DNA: TGTGCCCCCGGCGGCTACGAGCAGTACTTC.

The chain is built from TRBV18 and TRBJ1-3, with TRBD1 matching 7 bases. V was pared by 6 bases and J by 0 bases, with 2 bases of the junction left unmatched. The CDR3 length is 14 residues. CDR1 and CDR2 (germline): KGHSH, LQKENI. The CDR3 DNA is TGTGCCAGCTCGGACAGGAACTCTGGAAACACCATATATTTT. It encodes CASSDRNSGNTIYF.

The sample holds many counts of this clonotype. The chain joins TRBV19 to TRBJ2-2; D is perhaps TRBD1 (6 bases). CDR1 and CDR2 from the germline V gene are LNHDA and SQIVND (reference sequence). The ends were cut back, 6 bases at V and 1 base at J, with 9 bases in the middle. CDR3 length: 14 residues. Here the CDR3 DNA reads TGTGCCAGTAGACGGGGACAGAACACCGGGGAGCTGTTTTTT. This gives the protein CASRRGQNTGELFF.

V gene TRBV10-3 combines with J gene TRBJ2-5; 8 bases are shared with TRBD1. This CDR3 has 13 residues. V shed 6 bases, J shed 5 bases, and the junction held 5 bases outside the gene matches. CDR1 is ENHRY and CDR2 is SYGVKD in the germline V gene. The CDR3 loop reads CAISEDRAETQYF. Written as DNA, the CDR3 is TGTGCCATCAGCGAGGACAGGGCGGAGACCCAGTACTTC.

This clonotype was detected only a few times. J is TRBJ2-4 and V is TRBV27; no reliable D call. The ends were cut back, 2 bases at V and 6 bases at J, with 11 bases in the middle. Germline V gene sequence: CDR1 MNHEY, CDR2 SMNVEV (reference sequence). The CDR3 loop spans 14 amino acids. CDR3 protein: CASSLKNVGNIQYF. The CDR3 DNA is TGTGCCAGCAGTTTAAAGAACGTGGGAAACATTCAGTACTTC.

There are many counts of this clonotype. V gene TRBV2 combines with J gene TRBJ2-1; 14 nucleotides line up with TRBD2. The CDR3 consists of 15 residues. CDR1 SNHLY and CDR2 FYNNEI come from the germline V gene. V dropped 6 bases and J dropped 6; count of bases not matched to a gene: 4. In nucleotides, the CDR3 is TGTGCCAGCAGCATGACTAGCGGGAGGGCCAATGAGCAGTTCTTC. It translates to CASSMTSGRANEQFF.

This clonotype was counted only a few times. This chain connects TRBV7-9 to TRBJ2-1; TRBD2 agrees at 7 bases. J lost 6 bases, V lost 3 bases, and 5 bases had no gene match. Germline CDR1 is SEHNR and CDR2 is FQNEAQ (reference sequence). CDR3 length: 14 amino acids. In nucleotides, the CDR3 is TGTGCCAGCAGCTTCATGCGGGAGTCCAATGAGCAGTTCTTC. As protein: CASSFMRESNEQFF.

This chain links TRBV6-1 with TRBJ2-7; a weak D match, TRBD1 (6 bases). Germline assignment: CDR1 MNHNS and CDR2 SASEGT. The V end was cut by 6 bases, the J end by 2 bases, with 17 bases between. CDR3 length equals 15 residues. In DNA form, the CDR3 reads TGTGCCAGCAGACCGCCCCGGGACACAACCTACGAGCAGTACTTC. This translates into CASRPPRDTTYEQYF.

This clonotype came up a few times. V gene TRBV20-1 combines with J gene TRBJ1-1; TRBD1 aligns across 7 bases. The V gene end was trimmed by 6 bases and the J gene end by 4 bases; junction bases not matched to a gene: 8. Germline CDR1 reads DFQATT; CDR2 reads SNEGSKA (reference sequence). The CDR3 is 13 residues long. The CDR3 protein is CSAQGRGRTEAFF. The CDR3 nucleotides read TGCAGTGCCCAGGGAAGGGGGCGCACTGAAGCTTTCTTT.

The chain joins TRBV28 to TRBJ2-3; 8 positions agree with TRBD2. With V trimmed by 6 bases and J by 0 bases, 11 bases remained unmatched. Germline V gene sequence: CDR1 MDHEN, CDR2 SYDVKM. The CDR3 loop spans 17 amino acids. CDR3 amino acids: CASSPGGLAGSTDTQYF. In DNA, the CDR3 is TGTGCCAGCAGCCCCGGGGGCCTAGCGGGCAGCACAGATACGCAGTATTTT.

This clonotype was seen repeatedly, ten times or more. As DNA, the CDR3 is TGTGCCAGCAGCCCAGACAGGGTGTTCCCCTTCGAGCAGTACTTC. Its translation: CASSPDRVFPFEQYF. The chain employs TRBV14 and TRBJ2-7, with 7 positions matching TRBD1. The J segment lost 6 bases and the V segment lost 4 bases, leaving 12 bases of the junction unmatched. This CDR3 contains 15 residues. Looked up from germline, CDR1 is SGHDN and CDR2 is FVKESK.

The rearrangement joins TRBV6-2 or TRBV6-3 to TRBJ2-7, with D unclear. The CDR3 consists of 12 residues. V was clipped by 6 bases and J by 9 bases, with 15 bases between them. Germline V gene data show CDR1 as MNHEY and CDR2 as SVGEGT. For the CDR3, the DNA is TGTGCCAGCAGAGAGCCGATGGGATTGCAGTACTTC. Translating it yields CASREPMGLQYF.

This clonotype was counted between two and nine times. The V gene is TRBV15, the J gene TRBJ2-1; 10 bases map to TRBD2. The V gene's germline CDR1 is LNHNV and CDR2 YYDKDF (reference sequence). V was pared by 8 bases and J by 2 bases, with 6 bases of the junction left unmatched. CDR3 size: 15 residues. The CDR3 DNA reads TGTGCCACCGGGGCAAGCGGGAGGGCCTACAATGAGCAGTTCTTC. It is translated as CATGASGRAYNEQFF.

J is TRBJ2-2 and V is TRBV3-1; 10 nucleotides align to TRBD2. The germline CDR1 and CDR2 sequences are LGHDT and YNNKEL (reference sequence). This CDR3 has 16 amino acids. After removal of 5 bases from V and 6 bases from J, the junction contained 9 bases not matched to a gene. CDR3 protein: CASSGGLAGAPGELFF. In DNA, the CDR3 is TGTGCCAGCAGCGGGGGGCTAGCGGGAGCCCCCGGGGAGCTGTTTTTT.

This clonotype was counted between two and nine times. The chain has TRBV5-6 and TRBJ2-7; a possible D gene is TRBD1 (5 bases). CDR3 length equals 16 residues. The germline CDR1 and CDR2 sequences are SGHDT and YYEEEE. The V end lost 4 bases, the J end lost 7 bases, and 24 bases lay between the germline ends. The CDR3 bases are TGTGCCAGCAGCATTATGACGGCAGGGATGACGGCAGAGCAGTACTTC. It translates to CASSIMTAGMTAEQYF.

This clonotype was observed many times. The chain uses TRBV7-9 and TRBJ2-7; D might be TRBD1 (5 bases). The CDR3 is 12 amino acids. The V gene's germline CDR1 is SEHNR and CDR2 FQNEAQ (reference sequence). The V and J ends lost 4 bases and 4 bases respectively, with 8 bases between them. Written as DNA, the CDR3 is TGTGCCAGCAGCTCGACAGCTTACGAGCAGTACTTC. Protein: CASSSTAYEQYF.

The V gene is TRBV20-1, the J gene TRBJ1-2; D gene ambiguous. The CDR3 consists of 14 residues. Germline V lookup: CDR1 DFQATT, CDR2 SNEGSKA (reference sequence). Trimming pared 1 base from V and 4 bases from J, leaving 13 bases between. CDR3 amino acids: CSARGGMNLYGYTF. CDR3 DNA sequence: TGCAGTGCTAGAGGAGGAATGAACCTCTATGGCTACACCTTC.

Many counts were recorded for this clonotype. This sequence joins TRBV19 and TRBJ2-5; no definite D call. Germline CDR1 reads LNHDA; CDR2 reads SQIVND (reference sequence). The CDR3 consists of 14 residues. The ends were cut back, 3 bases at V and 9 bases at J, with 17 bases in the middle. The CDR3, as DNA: TGTGCCAGTAGTATGCGGCAGGAGCCCACGGCCCAGTACTTC. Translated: CASSMRQEPTAQYF.

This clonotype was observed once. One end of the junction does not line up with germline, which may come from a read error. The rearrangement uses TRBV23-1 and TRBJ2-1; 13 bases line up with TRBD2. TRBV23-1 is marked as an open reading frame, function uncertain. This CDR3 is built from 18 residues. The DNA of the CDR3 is TGCGCCGGCAGTCAACACAAAACCGGGACTAGCGGGAACAATGAGCAGTTCTTC. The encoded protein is CAGSQHKTGTSGNNEQFF.

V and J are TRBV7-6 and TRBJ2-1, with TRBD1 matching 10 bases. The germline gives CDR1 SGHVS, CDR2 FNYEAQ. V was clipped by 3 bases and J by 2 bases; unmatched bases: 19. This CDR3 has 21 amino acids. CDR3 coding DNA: TGTGCCAGCAGCTTCGATTTATGGGACAGGGGAGGGGTATACACCTACAATGAGCAGTTCTTC. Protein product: CASSFDLWDRGGVYTYNEQFF.

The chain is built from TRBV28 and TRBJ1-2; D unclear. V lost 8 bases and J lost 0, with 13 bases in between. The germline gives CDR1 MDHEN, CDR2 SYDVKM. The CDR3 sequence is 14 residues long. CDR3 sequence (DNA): TGTGCCAGCGGACTTGTTATTTCTAACTATGGCTACACCTTC. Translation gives CASGLVISNYGYTF.

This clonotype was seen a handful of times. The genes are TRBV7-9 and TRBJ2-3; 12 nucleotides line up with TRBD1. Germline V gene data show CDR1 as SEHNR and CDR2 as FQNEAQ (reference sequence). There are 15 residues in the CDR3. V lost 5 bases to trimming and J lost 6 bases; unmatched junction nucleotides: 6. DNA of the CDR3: TGTGCCAGCAGCCCGGGACAGGGGGCATATGATACGCAGTATTTT. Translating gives CASSPGQGAYDTQYF.

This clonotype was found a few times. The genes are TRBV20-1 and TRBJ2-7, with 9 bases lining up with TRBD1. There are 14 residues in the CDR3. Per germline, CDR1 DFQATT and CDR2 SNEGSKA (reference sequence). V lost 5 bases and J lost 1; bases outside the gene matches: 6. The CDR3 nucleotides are TGCAGTGCTCCCGTCGGGACAGGGTCCTACGAGCAGTACTTC. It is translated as CSAPVGTGSYEQYF.

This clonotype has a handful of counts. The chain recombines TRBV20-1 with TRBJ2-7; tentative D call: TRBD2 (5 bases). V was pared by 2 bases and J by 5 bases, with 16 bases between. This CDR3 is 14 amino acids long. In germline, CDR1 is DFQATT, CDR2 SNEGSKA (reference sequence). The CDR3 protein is CSARNGALEDEQYF. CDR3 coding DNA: TGCAGTGCTAGAAACGGAGCACTGGAGGACGAGCAGTACTTC.

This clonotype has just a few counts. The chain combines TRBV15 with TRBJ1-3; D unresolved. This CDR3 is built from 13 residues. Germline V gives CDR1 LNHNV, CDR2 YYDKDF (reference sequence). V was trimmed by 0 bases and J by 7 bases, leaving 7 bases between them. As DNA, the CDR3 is TGTGCCACCAGCAGAGAAGTGGCGAACACCATATATTTT. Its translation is CATSREVANTIYF.

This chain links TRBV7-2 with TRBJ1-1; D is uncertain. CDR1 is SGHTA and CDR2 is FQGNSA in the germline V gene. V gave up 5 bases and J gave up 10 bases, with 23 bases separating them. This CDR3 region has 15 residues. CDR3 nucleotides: TGTGCCAGCAGCCAATTCGACGTTACCTCCTTGATAGCTTTCTTT. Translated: CASSQFDVTSLIAFF.

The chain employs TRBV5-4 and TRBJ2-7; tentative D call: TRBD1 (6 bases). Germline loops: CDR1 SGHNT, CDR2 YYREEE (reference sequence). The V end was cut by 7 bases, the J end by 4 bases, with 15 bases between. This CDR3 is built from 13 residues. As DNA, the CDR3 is TGTGCCAGCCGAAGAGGGGGACGGTACGAGCAGTACTTC. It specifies CASRRGGRYEQYF.

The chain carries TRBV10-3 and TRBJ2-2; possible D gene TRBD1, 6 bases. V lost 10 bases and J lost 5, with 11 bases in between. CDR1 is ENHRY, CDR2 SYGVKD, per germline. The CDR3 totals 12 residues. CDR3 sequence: CATGQTTGELFF. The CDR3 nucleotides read TGTGCCACAGGACAGACTACCGGGGAGCTGTTTTTT.

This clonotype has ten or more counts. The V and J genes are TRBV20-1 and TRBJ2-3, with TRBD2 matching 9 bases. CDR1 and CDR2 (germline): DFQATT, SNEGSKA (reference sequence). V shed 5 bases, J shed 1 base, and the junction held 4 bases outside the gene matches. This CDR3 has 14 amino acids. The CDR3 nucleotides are TGCAGTGCTGAATCTAGCGGGGGCACAGATACGCAGTATTTT. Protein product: CSAESSGGTDTQYF.